The rows below give T cell receptor beta chains drawn from one sample of a study of molecular identifiers for immune sequencing clone quantification. TCRdb called the PCR reads again in MiXCR, with one record for every CDR3 protein. Of some 680,000 distinct CDR3 sequences listed, 25% are singletons. Sequencing was carried out using naive CD8+ T cells from blood, with Jurkat cell RNA spiked in. The receptor source for this set is a human donor in good health. Some libraries in this study had Jurkat cell RNA spiked in. The CDR3 runs from the conserved cysteine through the conserved F or W. D genes are given only for firm matches. Clone size is shown for a subset of rows, as once, few, many or a class of expanded clone.

abundance,d_gene,j_gene,v_gene,CDR3aa,CDR3nt
.,TRBD1,TRBJ2-1,TRBV30,CAWSRPGQGFFVSYNEQFF,TGTGCCTGGAGCCGACCGGGACAGGGTTTTTTTGTGTCTTACAATGAGCAGTTCTTC
once,.,TRBJ2-2,TRBV27,CASRAGTQLGELCF,TGTGCCAGCAGAGCCGGGACCCAGCTTGGGGAGCTGTGTTTT
few,.,TRBJ1-2,TRBV4-3,CASSQGLRPSRYGYTF,TGCGCCAGCAGCCAAGGTCTAAGGCCAAGTCGGTATGGCTACACCTTC
.,TRBD2,TRBJ2-3,TRBV12-3/TRBV12-4,CASSLVGLAGATDTQYF,TGTGCCAGCAGTTTAGTGGGTCTAGCGGGGGCCACAGATACGCAGTATTTT
many,TRBD1,TRBJ2-1,TRBV6-5,CASSYGQGAGEQFF,TGTGCCAGCAGTTATGGACAGGGGGCGGGTGAGCAGTTCTTC
.,.,TRBJ2-7,TRBV30,CAWSDLGPYEQYF,TGTGCCTGGAGCGATCTGGGGCCCTACGAGCAGTACTTC
few,.,TRBJ1-5,TRBV6-1,CASSETGTTHQPQHF,TGTGCCAGCAGTGAAACCGGGACAACACATCAGCCCCAGCATTTT
.,.,TRBJ2-7,TRBV7-9,CASSLVLSYEQYF,TGTGCCAGCAGCTTAGTTCTGTCCTACGAGCAGTACTTC
many,.,TRBJ2-7,TRBV4-1,CASSQGSGGPYEQYF,TGCGCCAGCAGCCAAGGTTCGGGCGGCCCCTACGAGCAGTACTTC
few,TRBD1,TRBJ2-3,TRBV12-5,CASGLDYRGTDTQYF,TGTGCTAGTGGTTTGGATTACAGGGGGACAGATACGCAGTATTTT
many,.,TRBJ2-5,TRBV29-1,CSVEDGVYVPSETQYF,TGCAGCGTTGAAGACGGGGTTTATGTCCCATCAGAGACCCAGTACTTC
many,.,TRBJ2-5,TRBV20-1,CSASDQGPSGTQYF,TGCAGTGCTAGCGATCAAGGACCGTCCGGGACCCAGTACTTC
few,.,TRBJ1-5,TRBV15,CATSTPPSSDQPQHF,TGTGCCACCAGCACCCCACCCTCTAGCGATCAGCCCCAGCATTTT
.,.,TRBJ1-1,TRBV30,CAWSVGGGAFF,TGTGCCTGGAGTGTAGGGGGTGGAGCTTTCTTT
many,.,TRBJ1-1,TRBV2,CASSAQGSEAFF,TGTGCCAGCAGCGCTCAGGGTTCTGAAGCTTTCTTT
many,.,TRBJ2-6,TRBV6-2/TRBV6-3,CASSYGQTGANVLTF,TGTGCCAGCAGTTACGGGCAGACTGGGGCCAACGTCCTGACTTTC
many,TRBD1,TRBJ2-2,TRBV24-1,CATNPGGTGELFF,TGTGCCACCAACCCAGGGGGCACCGGGGAGCTGTTTTTT
few,.,TRBJ1-4,TRBV6-1,CASSEGTGIREKLFF,TGTGCCAGCAGTGAAGGAACAGGGATAAGAGAAAAACTGTTTTTT
many,.,TRBJ1-3,TRBV12-3/TRBV12-4,CAIASGAMSGNTIYF,TGTGCCATCGCTTCGGGGGCGATGTCTGGAAACACCATATATTTT
many,TRBD2,TRBJ2-7,TRBV5-1,CASKASGFYEQYF,TGCGCCAGCAAGGCTAGCGGCTTCTACGAGCAGTACTTC
.,TRBD2,TRBJ2-3,TRBV14,CASSQDVRLSGGGEDTQYF,TGTGCCAGCAGCCAAGATGTGCGTTTAAGCGGGGGAGGTGAAGATACGCAGTATTTT
few,TRBD2,TRBJ2-3,TRBV19,CASSTVLAGGAADTDTQYF,TGTGCCAGTAGTACAGTCCTAGCGGGAGGGGCAGCGGACACAGATACGCAGTATTTT
.,.,TRBJ2-3,TRBV2,CASSVRSPTDTQYF,TGTGCCAGCAGTGTCAGGTCCCCCACAGATACGCAGTATTTT
.,.,TRBJ1-2,TRBV21-1,CASIKFPIRQGGFGYTF,TGTGCCAGCATCAAATTCCCCATTCGGCAAGGGGGATTCGGCTACACCTTC
many,.,TRBJ1-5,TRBV10-3,CAISEPNGGPDQPQHF,TGTGCCATCAGTGAGCCCAATGGGGGACCCGATCAGCCCCAGCATTTT
many,.,TRBJ2-3,TRBV15,CATSRGQAQDTDTQYF,TGTGCCACCAGCAGAGGTCAGGCCCAAGACACAGATACGCAGTATTTT
many,TRBD1,TRBJ2-7,TRBV4-3,CASSQDAPGQAYEQYF,TGCGCCAGCAGCCAAGATGCCCCGGGACAGGCCTACGAGCAGTACTTC
many,.,TRBJ1-4,TRBV12-3/TRBV12-4,CASSPTEVNEKLFF,TGTGCCAGCAGTCCGACAGAAGTAAATGAAAAACTGTTTTTT
many,.,TRBJ1-1,TRBV11-2,CASSLVPDPEAFF,TGTGCCAGCAGCTTAGTTCCGGACCCTGAAGCTTTCTTT
few,TRBD1,TRBJ1-6,TRBV7-3,CASSPGGQGRSPLHF,TGTGCCAGCAGCCCAGGGGGACAGGGCAGATCACCCCTCCACTTT
many,.,TRBJ1-5,TRBV12-5,CASGLVEAGGNQPQHF,TGTGCTAGTGGTTTGGTAGAAGCAGGGGGCAATCAGCCCCAGCATTTT
few,.,TRBJ2-5,TRBV7-9,CASSSDGGDLPQETQYF,TGTGCCAGCAGCAGCGACGGGGGAGACCTTCCCCAAGAGACCCAGTACTTC
few,.,TRBJ1-1,TRBV24-1,CATSDFTGEAFF,TGTGCCACCAGTGATTTTACGGGTGAAGCTTTCTTT
.,.,TRBJ2-5,TRBV6-1,CASSPKGAWETQYF,TGTGCCAGCAGCCCCAAAGGGGCCTGGGAGACCCAGTACTTC
.,.,TRBJ1-1,TRBV5-1,CASSWGGGGQLSAAFF,TGCGCCAGCAGCTGGGGGGGTGGGGGCCAACTAAGCGCGGCTTTCTTT
.,TRBD1,TRBJ2-3,TRBV6-1,CASRPRQGRVSDTQYF,TGTGCCAGCAGGCCCCGACAGGGTAGGGTGTCAGATACGCAGTATTTT
.,.,TRBJ1-3,TRBV6-2/TRBV6-3,CASSYIRRDTIYF,TGTGCCAGCAGTTACATCCGGCGAGACACCATATATTTT
.,TRBD2,TRBJ2-2,TRBV15,CATSRDLGLARLNTGEQFF,TGTGCCACCAGCAGAGACCTGGGACTAGCGAGACTGAACACCGGGGAGCAGTTTTTT
.,TRBD1,TRBJ1-1,TRBV5-6,CASSLNRGQTEAFF,TGTGCCAGCAGCCTTAACAGGGGGCAGACTGAAGCTTTCTTT
few,.,TRBJ1-1,TRBV4-3,CASSQDWGTIEAFF,TGCGCCAGCAGCCAAGATTGGGGCACAATTGAAGCTTTCTTT
.,.,TRBJ2-2,TRBV6-2/TRBV6-3,CASNEAQHTGELFF,TGTGCCAGCAACGAGGCCCAGCACACCGGGGAGCTGTTTTTT
once,.,TRBJ2-5,TRBV5-3,CASSWTNLETQYF,TGTGCCAGCAGTTGGACTAACCTGGAGACCCAGTACTTC
.,.,TRBJ1-1,TRBV9,CASSILTDVNTEAFF,TGTGCCAGCAGCATACTGACAGACGTGAACACTGAAGCTTTCTTT
.,.,TRBJ2-1,TRBV7-9,CASSLAEGYSSYNEQFF,TGTGCCAGCAGCTTAGCGGAGGGGTACAGCTCCTACAATGAGCAGTTCTTC
.,.,TRBJ1-5,TRBV30,CAWSVLGDSQPQHF,TGTGCCTGGAGTGTACTTGGGGATAGTCAGCCCCAGCATTTT
few,.,TRBJ1-1,TRBV9,CAGSPTGHKNTEAFF,TGTGCCGGCAGCCCAACGGGACACAAGAACACTGAAGCTTTCTTT
few,.,TRBJ2-7,TRBV4-1,CASSQEGRLNDEQYF,TGCGCCAGCAGCCAAGAGGGCAGGCTAAACGACGAGCAGTACTTC
.,TRBD2,TRBJ2-3,TRBV20-1,CSASHLVLAGEYWETDTQYF,TGCAGTGCTAGTCATTTAGTACTAGCGGGAGAATATTGGGAGACAGATACGCAGTATTTT
many,.,TRBJ2-3,TRBV4-1,CASSQERTTERTDTQYF,TGCGCCAGCAGCCAAGAGAGAACGACGGAACGCACAGATACGCAGTATTTT
.,TRBD1,TRBJ2-5,TRBV13,CASSSDRGRGEAQYF,TGTGCCAGCAGCTCGGACAGGGGGCGGGGAGAGGCCCAGTACTTC
many,.,TRBJ2-7,TRBV29-1,CSVRTDPSYEQYF,TGCAGCGTGAGGACAGACCCCTCCTACGAGCAGTACTTC
.,.,TRBJ2-7,TRBV15,CATSSSWARGASYEQYF,TGTGCCACCAGCAGTTCTTGGGCACGAGGGGCCTCCTACGAGCAGTACTTC
few,TRBD1,TRBJ1-5,TRBV23-1,CATPAQGAFSRQPQHF,TGCGCCACTCCCGCCCAGGGGGCGTTTTCACGCCAGCCCCAGCATTTT
few,TRBD2,TRBJ2-1,TRBV7-2,CASSLDAGDSYNEQFF,TGTGCCAGCAGCTTAGATGCGGGAGATTCTTACAATGAGCAGTTCTTC
.,TRBD2,TRBJ2-1,TRBV7-6,CASSPGTSFSSEQFF,TGTGCCAGCAGCCCCGGGACTAGCTTCAGTAGTGAGCAGTTCTTC
.,TRBD2,TRBJ2-7,TRBV20-1,CSAHGLAGLSSNEQYF,TGCAGTGCCCACGGACTAGCGGGATTAAGCTCCAACGAGCAGTACTTC
many,.,TRBJ2-4,TRBV5-4,CASSSGTDIQYF,TGTGCCAGCAGCTCTGGGACGGACATTCAGTACTTC
few,.,TRBJ2-1,TRBV11-2,CASTSGFSSYNEQFF,TGTGCCAGCACCTCTGGGTTCAGCTCCTACAATGAGCAGTTCTTC
.,.,TRBJ2-7,TRBV28,CAGRLRAYSSYEQYF,TGTGCCGGCAGACTCAGGGCCTACAGCTCCTACGAGCAGTACTTC
.,.,TRBJ2-1,TRBV7-9,CASSPNSPNSYNEQFF,TGTGCCAGCAGCCCCAATTCACCGAACTCCTACAATGAGCAGTTCTTC